These 25 T cell receptor beta chains originate from one sample sequenced in a study of blood T cell repertoires in COVID-19. Here immunoSEQ multiplex PCR was the method, and the copy in TCRdb shows in-frame clones only, minus some. The table lists approximately 110,000 clones, 85% to 90% of them singletons. The specimen sequenced was peripheral blood. These receptors were taken from a woman between 55 and 75 years old with COVID-19, enrolled during active disease.

This chain joins TRBV12-3 or TRBV12-4 and TRBJ2-7; D not certain. Trimming shortened V by 5 bases and J by 0 bases, and 8 bases separated the two germline ends. The CDR3 spans 13 residues. CDR3 amino acids: CASSPMASYEQYF. For the CDR3, the DNA is TGTGCCAGCAGTCCAATGGCCTCCTACGAGCAGTACTTC.

V gene TRBV7-9 combines with J gene TRBJ2-7; TRBD2 might be the D (6 bases). Germline V gene data show CDR1 as SEHNR and CDR2 as FQNEAQ (reference sequence). The CDR3 runs to 18 residues. Deletions cut 2 bases from V and 1 base from J, with 21 bases between. The CDR3 protein is CASSLRGGRDLQSYEQYF. As DNA, the CDR3 is TGTGCCAGCAGCTTAAGGGGTGGTAGGGACTTACAATCCTACGAGCAGTACTTC. Combining the CDR3 with reference TRBV7-9 and TRBJ2-7 gives the whole variable domain DTGVSQNPRHKITKRGQNVTFRCDPISEHNRLYWYRQTLGQGPEFLTYFQNEAQLEKSRLLSDRFSAERPKGSFSTLEIQRTEQGDSAMYLCASSLRGGRDLQSYEQYFGPGTRLTVT.

V usage is TRBV25-1 and J usage is TRBJ1-2; D is uncertain. The germline CDR1 and CDR2 sequences are MGHDK and SYGVNS. Trimming stripped 5 bases from V and 1 base from J, with 5 bases between. The CDR3 consists of 12 residues. The CDR3 bases are TGTGCCAGCAGTCAGTTTAACTATGGCTACACCTTC. It translates to CASSQFNYGYTF.

The chain has TRBV19 and TRBJ1-1, with D tentatively TRBD1 (5 bases). V was shortened by 7 bases and J by 1 base, with 10 bases between the two germline ends. Germline CDR1 LNHDA, CDR2 SQIVND (reference sequence). CDR3 length: 13 amino acids. The DNA of the CDR3 is TGTGCCAGTACCGACAGACAGAACACTGAAGCTTTCTTT. It specifies CASTDRQNTEAFF.

This clone was observed a handful of times. DNA for the CDR3: TGTGCCAGCATTCGCTCGTCGGACACTGAAGCTTTCTTT. Protein product: CASIRSSDTEAFF. The V and J genes are TRBV12-3 or TRBV12-4 and TRBJ1-1, with D hard to call. CDR3 length: 13 amino acids. The V end was cut by 7 bases, the J end by 3 bases, with 12 bases between.

J is TRBJ2-5 and V is TRBV7-3, with 8 bases that match TRBD1. Germline CDR1 reads SGHTA; CDR2 reads FQGTGA. The CDR3 runs to 13 residues. The V segment lost 1 base and the J segment 5 bases; nucleotides outside the gene matches: 0. CDR3 sequence: CASSLNRGETQYF. Here the CDR3 DNA reads TGTGCCAGCAGCTTAAACAGGGGGGAGACCCAGTACTTC.

This clone appeared once. This chain connects TRBV29-1 to TRBJ2-1, with TRBD2 matching 9 bases. Germline values: CDR1 SQVTM, CDR2 ANQGSEA. This CDR3 is 14 amino acids long. Germline trimming cut 6 bases from V and 8 bases from J; bases unmatched to any gene: 11. The CDR3 protein is CSVARAGGQDEQFF. CDR3 coding DNA: TGCAGCGTCGCTCGGGCGGGGGGGCAGGATGAGCAGTTCTTC.

This clone was observed once. V and J are TRBV11-2 and TRBJ1-3; perhaps TRBD1 as D (5 bases). Germline V CDR1 and CDR2: SGHAT, FQNNGV. Trimming pared 7 bases from V and 3 bases from J, leaving 19 bases between. CDR3 size: 16 residues. CDR3: CASTLGQQMFGNTIYF. As DNA, the CDR3 is TGTGCCAGCACCCTGGGGCAGCAGATGTTTGGAAACACCATATATTTT.

This clone has more than one count but fewer than ten. The V gene is TRBV11-3, the J gene TRBJ2-3; 8 nucleotides agree with TRBD2. The V and J ends lost 4 bases and 1 base, in that order; junction bases with no gene match: 4. The CDR3 extends over 15 amino acids. CDR1 SGHNT and CDR2 YENEEA come from the germline V gene. CDR3 protein: CASSSAGAGTDTQYF. DNA for the CDR3: TGTGCCAGCAGCTCAGCGGGGGCCGGCACAGATACGCAGTATTTT.

This clone was detected only a few times. The rearrangement links TRBV19 to TRBJ1-2; D perhaps matches TRBD1 (5 bases). The CDR3 covers 13 residues. Germline values: CDR1 LNHDA, CDR2 SQIVND (reference sequence). The V end lost 6 bases, the J end lost 8 bases, and 16 bases lay between the germline ends. The CDR3 protein is CASSPLRGLGYTF. CDR3 in DNA: TGTGCCAGTAGCCCTCTCCGGGGACTAGGCTACACCTTC.

The chain uses TRBV6-5 and TRBJ1-4; TRBD1 might be the D (5 bases). The CDR3 spans 15 residues. The germline CDR1 and CDR2 sequences are MNHEY and SVGAGI. Trimming stripped 6 bases from V and 7 bases from J, with 18 bases between. The CDR3 DNA sequence: TGTGCCAGCAGAGATGGGGGGACGTGGGGTGAAAAACTGTTTTTT. It is translated as CASRDGGTWGEKLFF.

The V and J genes are TRBV15 and TRBJ1-5; D is unclear. The germline CDR1 and CDR2 sequences are LNHNV and YYDKDF (reference sequence). V was trimmed by 0 bases and J by 3 bases, leaving 12 bases between them. The CDR3 is 16 amino acids. CDR3 sequence: CATSREVFGSNQPQHF. CDR3 nucleotide sequence: TGTGCCACCAGCAGAGAGGTGTTCGGGTCCAATCAGCCCCAGCATTTT.

This clone was detected a few times. The rearrangement uses TRBV9 and TRBJ2-2; 8 bases align to TRBD2. In germline, CDR1 is SGDLS, CDR2 YYNGEE. Losses at the gene ends were 2 bases for V and 0 bases for J; bases not matched to a gene: 12. The CDR3 is 19 amino acids. Here the CDR3 DNA reads TGTGCCAGCAGCGTTTCTAGAAGCGGGGGTAAGTCGAACACCGGGGAGCTGTTTTTT. This codes for CASSVSRSGGKSNTGELFF.

This clone occurred a few times. J is TRBJ2-1 and V is TRBV27; 15 bases match TRBD2. The V gene's germline CDR1 is MNHEY and CDR2 SMNVEV (reference sequence). The CDR3 has 16 amino acids. J gave up 8 bases and V 4 bases, and 6 bases lay outside the gene matches. The CDR3 coding sequence is TGTGCCAGCAGTTCGGGACTAGCGGGGGGTTTCTATGAGCAGTTCTTC. As protein: CASSSGLAGGFYEQFF.

The rearrangement joins TRBV7-9 to TRBJ2-6, with 9 positions matching TRBD1. V gave up 3 bases and J gave up 2 bases; unmatched junction bases: 5. There are 17 residues in the CDR3. Germline V gene data show CDR1 as SEHNR and CDR2 as FQNEAQ (reference sequence). The CDR3 DNA reads TGTGCCAGCAGCTTTTTGGACAGGGGTGCTGGGGCCAACGTCCTGACTTTC. Protein: CASSFLDRGAGANVLTF.

The chain is built from TRBV19 and TRBJ2-6; 8 bases match TRBD1. The junction had 6 bases not matched to a gene; V was cut back by 3 bases and J by 2 bases. Germline V gene data show CDR1 as LNHDA and CDR2 as SQIVND (reference sequence). The length of the CDR3 is 17 residues. CDR3 protein: CASSMSGTGPGANVLTF. The DNA of the CDR3 is TGTGCCAGTAGTATGTCCGGGACAGGCCCTGGGGCCAACGTCCTGACTTTC. Together with reference TRBV19 and TRBJ2-6, the CDR3 gives the full variable domain: DGGITQSPKYLFRKEGQNVTLSCEQNLNHDAMYWYRQDPGQGLRLIYYSQIVNDFQKGDIAEGYSVSREKKESFPLTVTSAQKNPTAFYLCASSMSGTGPGANVLTFGAGSRLTVL.

This chain uses TRBV19 with TRBJ1-2, with a tentative D call TRBD1 (6 bases). Trimming removed 6 bases from V and 3 bases from J, with 23 bases in between. CDR3 length: 17 residues. Germline V gives CDR1 LNHDA, CDR2 SQIVND (reference sequence). CDR3 protein: CASSWGRTWGEDYGYTF. CDR3 coding DNA: TGTGCCAGTAGCTGGGGGCGGACTTGGGGCGAAGACTATGGCTACACCTTC.

The genes are TRBV4-2 and TRBJ2-1; TRBD2 is a possible D gene (6 bases). The CDR3 consists of 15 residues. Trimming shortened V by 3 bases and J by 1 base, and 10 bases separated the two germline ends. Per the germline V gene, CDR1 is LGHNA and CDR2 is YNFKEQ. CDR3 amino acids: CASSHVGGSYNEQFF. DNA of the CDR3: TGTGCCAGCAGCCACGTTGGGGGGTCCTACAATGAGCAGTTCTTC.

This clone appeared a single time. In DNA form, the CDR3 reads TGTGCCAGCAGCCAAAGATGGGGCTCTGAGGTAGGCACTGAAGCTTTCTTT. Its protein is CASSQRWGSEVGTEAFF. The chain carries TRBV4-2 and TRBJ1-1; perhaps TRBD1 as D (5 bases). Trimming removed 2 bases from V and 4 bases from J, with 20 bases in between. CDR1 is LGHNA, CDR2 YNFKEQ, per germline. The CDR3 sequence is 17 residues long.

The V call is TRBV10-3, the J call TRBJ1-2; D is unresolved. CDR3 length equals 14 residues. V lost 4 bases to trimming and J lost 0 bases, with 9 bases between them. Per germline, CDR1 ENHRY and CDR2 SYGVKD. The CDR3 spells CAISVGGTNYGYTF. The CDR3 DNA is TGTGCCATCAGTGTTGGAGGAACTAACTATGGCTACACCTTC.

The chain has TRBV6-6 and TRBJ1-1; D perhaps matches TRBD1 (5 bases). V was clipped by 4 bases and J by 5 bases, with 17 bases between them. The CDR3 has 15 residues. Germline loops: CDR1 MNHNY, CDR2 SVGAGI (reference sequence). The CDR3 bases are TGTGCCAGCAGTTCACGTTTCCAGGGAGGGACTGAAGCTTTCTTT. Amino acid sequence: CASSSRFQGGTEAFF.

Only one count was recorded for this clone. This chain uses TRBV6-5 with TRBJ2-3, with a tentative D call TRBD1 (5 bases). Germline V gene sequence: CDR1 MNHEY, CDR2 SVGAGI. The V end was cut by 10 bases, the J end by 4 bases, with 15 bases between. CDR3 length: 13 amino acids. The CDR3 spells CATSLDMPDTQYF. CDR3 nucleotides: TGTGCCACCTCTCTGGACATGCCAGATACGCAGTATTTT.

This chain joins TRBV11-2 and TRBJ1-2; D possibly corresponds to TRBD1 (5 bases). CDR1 and CDR2 (germline): SGHAT, FQNNGV. The CDR3 length is 14 residues. Deletions cut 0 bases from V and 10 bases from J, with 15 bases between. In DNA, the CDR3 is TGTGCCAGCAGCTTAGACGGGGGTCTTCAGGACTACACCTTC. Translating gives CASSLDGGLQDYTF. The full variable domain, completed using reference TRBV11-2 and TRBJ1-2, is EAGVAQSPRYKIIEKRQSVAFWCNPISGHATLYWYQQILGQGPKLLIQFQNNGVVDDSQLPKDRFSAERLKGVDSTLKIQPAKLEDSAVYLCASSLDGGLQDYTFGSGTRLTVV.

V gene TRBV28 combines with J gene TRBJ1-5; D is unclear. V gave up 5 bases and J gave up 5 bases, with 19 bases separating them. The CDR3 extends over 16 amino acids. Germline lookup yields CDR1 MDHEN and CDR2 SYDVKM. CDR3 loop: CASSPLRGREDQPQHF. CDR3 sequence (DNA): TGTGCCAGCAGTCCCCTACGTGGGAGGGAAGATCAGCCCCAGCATTTT.

This clone was seen only a few times. The chain couples TRBV5-1 to TRBJ2-1; no clear D. The CDR3 covers 15 residues. The germline CDR1 and CDR2 sequences are SGHRS and YFSETQ. Trimming shortened V by 0 bases and J by 7 bases, and 14 bases separated the two germline ends. CDR3 protein: CASSLAEELENEQFF. The CDR3 region has the DNA TGCGCCAGCAGCTTGGCCGAGGAATTGGAGAATGAGCAGTTCTTC.